These 17 T cell receptor beta chains were sequenced from one sample in a study of blood T cell repertoires in COVID-19. Profiling relied on immunoSEQ multiplex PCR, and the TCRdb table lists in-frame clones only, not all of them. Of a few hundred thousand clones listed, 75% to 85% were seen once; the top ten hold about 5.1%. The material sequenced was peripheral blood. The receptors were gathered from a man aged 50 or older with active or convalescent COVID-19.

Worth noting for this clone: The sample has other DNA sequences that encode this CDR3 too. The chain links TRBV30 to TRBJ2-1, with D possibly TRBD2 on 5 matching bases. The length of the CDR3 is 13 residues. Germline CDR1 reads GTSNPN; CDR2 reads SVGIG (reference sequence). Trimming removed 0 bases from V and 7 bases from J, with 10 bases in between. The CDR3 reads CAWSVGGRNEQFF. The CDR3 nucleotides read TGTGCCTGGAGTGTAGGAGGACGGAATGAGCAGTTCTTC.

The genes are TRBV7-9 and TRBJ1-4, with D maybe TRBD1 (6 bases). Germline V gene sequence: CDR1 SEHNR, CDR2 FQNEAQ (reference sequence). V was trimmed by 2 bases and J by 5 bases, leaving 9 bases between them. CDR3 length equals 14 residues. CDR3 residues: CASSLQGSNEKLFF. The CDR3 DNA reads TGTGCCAGCAGCTTACAGGGGTCGAATGAAAAACTGTTTTTT.

This clone was seen only a few times. CDR3 amino acids: CASSGQGIGNTIYF. CDR3 bases: TGTGCCAGCAGTGGACAGGGTATAGGAAACACCATATATTTT. The chain employs TRBV2 and TRBJ1-3; 7 nucleotides line up with TRBD1. CDR1 and CDR2 (germline): SNHLY, FYNNEI. V was pared by 4 bases and J by 4 bases, with 4 bases of the junction left unmatched. The CDR3 is 14 amino acids.

V usage is TRBV7-2 and J usage is TRBJ2-7, with 8 positions matching TRBD1. In germline, CDR1 is SGHTA, CDR2 FQGNSA. The CDR3 is 14 amino acids. Trimming cost V 4 bases and J 2 bases; bases outside gene matches: 4. The CDR3 DNA sequence: TGTGCCAGCAGCTCAGGGGGCCCGGCCTACGAGCAGTACTTC. It encodes CASSSGGPAYEQYF.

This clone was seen a few times. V and J are TRBV19 and TRBJ1-6, with TRBD1 identical over 7 bases. This CDR3 region has 13 residues. Germline CDR1 LNHDA, CDR2 SQIVND (reference sequence). J was trimmed by 7 bases and V by 7 bases; bases with no gene match: 4. The CDR3: CASTDRANSPLHF. In DNA, the CDR3 is TGTGCCAGTACCGACAGGGCGAATTCACCCCTCCACTTT.

This clone came up a few times. This chain uses TRBV18 with TRBJ1-2, with TRBD1 identical over 8 bases. From germline, CDR1 is KGHSH and CDR2 LQKENI. The CDR3 covers 14 residues. The ends lost 3 bases at V and 3 bases at J; junction bases unmatched: 3. CDR3 bases: TGTGCCAGCTCACCTATACAGGGGGACTATGGCTACACCTTC. This sequence encodes CASSPIQGDYGYTF.

The chain uses TRBV7-9 and TRBJ2-1; 8 bases align to TRBD2. The trim removed 11 bases at V and 8 bases at J, leaving 5 bases unmatched. The germline CDR1 and CDR2 sequences are SEHNR and FQNEAQ (reference sequence). The CDR3 has 11 residues. The CDR3 loop is CAHRGGDEQFF. The CDR3 DNA follows: TGTGCCCACCGGGGGGGGGATGAGCAGTTCTTC.

This chain connects TRBV6-5 to TRBJ2-1, with 9 bases identical to TRBD2. V dropped 11 bases and J dropped 9; count of bases not matched to a gene: 14. Germline V gene data show CDR1 as MNHEY and CDR2 as SVGAGI. The CDR3 is made up of 14 amino acids. The CDR3 loop reads CAAADGGRGGEQFF. The DNA for the CDR3 is TGTGCCGCGGCCGACGGCGGGAGGGGAGGTGAGCAGTTCTTC.

The chain carries TRBV12-5 and TRBJ1-1, with 8 bases matching TRBD1. CDR1 is LGHNT and CDR2 is FRNRAP in the germline V gene. V shed 1 base and J 0 bases; nucleotides not matched to a gene: 1. This CDR3 comprises 15 residues. The CDR3 DNA is TGTGCTAGTGGTTTGGGGACAGGGCTGAACACTGAAGCTTTCTTT. This gives the protein CASGLGTGLNTEAFF.

The chain has TRBV13 and TRBJ2-7; 14 bases match TRBD2. V shed 5 bases and J 7 bases; nucleotides not matched to a gene: 16. The CDR3 spans 18 residues. CDR1 is PRHDT, CDR2 FYEKMQ, per germline (reference sequence). The CDR3 DNA reads TGTGCCAGCAGCCCAGAGGGACTAGCGGGAGTGCCCTCTGGGGAGCAGTACTTC. Protein product: CASSPEGLAGVPSGEQYF.

The chain carries TRBV30 and TRBJ2-3; tentatively, D is TRBD1 or TRBD2 (5 bases each). Germline CDR1 and CDR2: GTSNPN and SVGIG (reference sequence). Trimming removed 5 bases at V and 3 bases at J, with 12 bases between. The CDR3 totals 13 residues. The CDR3 sequence: CAWGTGLTDTQYF. DNA of the CDR3: TGTGCCTGGGGGACGGGATTAACAGATACGCAGTATTTT.

The chain carries TRBV18 and TRBJ1-5, with TRBD1 matching 9 bases. Trimming at V came to 0 bases and at J to 8 bases, leaving 8 bases not matched to a gene. From germline, CDR1 is KGHSH and CDR2 LQKENI. There are 16 residues in the CDR3. In DNA form, the CDR3 reads TGTGCCAGCTCACCACCGACGGGACAGGGCCCAGAGCCCCAGCATTTT. Its translation: CASSPPTGQGPEPQHF.

The V and J genes are TRBV10-3 and TRBJ2-7, with 7 bases lining up with TRBD2. From germline, CDR1 is ENHRY and CDR2 SYGVKD. V trimming: 7 bases; J trimming: 4 bases; junction bases outside the gene matches: 7. The length of the CDR3 is 13 residues. Here the CDR3 DNA reads TGTGCCATCACATCAGTCGGGGGGTACGAGCAGTACTTC. The encoded protein is CAITSVGGYEQYF.

This clone was observed a single time. The chain carries TRBV12-3 or TRBV12-4 and TRBJ1-6; D gene ambiguous. V shed 1 base and J shed 9 bases, with 7 bases lying between them. The CDR3 totals 13 residues. The CDR3 region is CASSLVEISPLHF. In nucleotides, the CDR3 is TGTGCCAGCAGTTTAGTTGAGATTTCACCCCTCCACTTT.

The chain recombines TRBV19 with TRBJ2-5; TRBD2 matches 11 bases. Germline CDR1 is LNHDA and CDR2 is SQIVND (reference sequence). V lost 4 bases to trimming and J lost 5 bases; unmatched junction nucleotides: 12. CDR3 length: 17 amino acids. CDR3 loop: CASSSTSGSPPFETQYF. CDR3 DNA: TGTGCCAGTAGTAGCACTAGCGGGAGCCCCCCGTTTGAGACCCAGTACTTC.

This rearrangement joins TRBV7-9 to TRBJ1-1; the match to TRBD1 covers 10 bases. J lost 5 bases, V lost 4 bases, and 13 bases had no gene match. The CDR3 is made up of 17 amino acids. Germline CDR1 and CDR2: SEHNR and FQNEAQ (reference sequence). CDR3: CASSSSLTGGGKTEAFF. The CDR3 DNA reads as TGTGCCAGCAGCTCTTCCCTGACAGGGGGCGGAAAAACTGAAGCTTTCTTT.

This chain uses TRBV28 with TRBJ1-1, with 7 positions matching TRBD1. There are 20 residues in the CDR3. CDR1 and CDR2 (germline): MDHEN, SYDVKM. The V gene end was trimmed by 3 bases and the J gene end by 1 base; junction bases not matched to a gene: 20. The CDR3 bases are TGTGCCAGCAGTTTCCCCCTTGTTGTAGGAGGGGGCGGCGCGAACACTGAAGCTTTCTTT. Amino acids: CASSFPLVVGGGGANTEAFF.